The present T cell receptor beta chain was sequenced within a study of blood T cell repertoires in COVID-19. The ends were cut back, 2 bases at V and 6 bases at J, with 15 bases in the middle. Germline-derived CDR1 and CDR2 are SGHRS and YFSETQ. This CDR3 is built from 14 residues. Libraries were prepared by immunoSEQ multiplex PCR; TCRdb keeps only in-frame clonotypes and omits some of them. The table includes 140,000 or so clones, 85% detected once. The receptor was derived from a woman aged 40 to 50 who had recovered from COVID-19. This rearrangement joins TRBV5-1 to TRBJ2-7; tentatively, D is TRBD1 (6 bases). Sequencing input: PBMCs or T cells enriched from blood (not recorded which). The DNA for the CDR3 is TGCGCCAGCAGCTTAGGGACAATTTGGGGCGAGCAGTACTTC. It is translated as CASSLGTIWGEQYF.